This is a list of T cell receptor beta chains from one sample in a study of Tregs in tolerant kidney transplant recipients. This table comes from immunoSEQ multiplex PCR, and its TCRdb copy is limited to in-frame clones, with some not included. This table has about 240,000 clones, 84% appearing once. Sequenced material: CD4+ T cells from blood. Receptors were obtained from a human donor in good health. Both conserved end residues are part of each CDR3. The D gene is left open where the match is weak. Not all rows give a size; the values are once, few, many and, for expanded clones, a class.

j_call cdr3_length d_call clone_size v_call cdr3_aa cdr3_nt
TRBJ2-6 16 - - TRBV18 CASSPAILSGANVLTF TGTGCCAGCTCACCAGCCATACTCTCTGGGGCCAACGTCCTGACTTTC
TRBJ1-1 13 - - TRBV11-1 CASSLGSRAEAFF TGTGCCAGCAGCTTAGGGAGTAGGGCTGAAGCTTTCTTT
TRBJ1-5 16 - - TRBV4-1 CASSQGNGVSNQPQHF TGCGCCAGCAGCCAGGGGAATGGGGTAAGCAATCAGCCCCAGCATTTT
TRBJ1-6 14 TRBD1 - TRBV2 CASSPDRVDSPLHF TGTGCCAGCAGCCCGGACAGGGTAGATTCACCCCTCCACTTT
TRBJ1-4 15 TRBD1 - TRBV5-1 CASSFSGTGEEKLFF TGCGCCAGCAGTTTTTCCGGGACAGGGGAGGAAAAACTGTTTTTT
TRBJ2-2 19 TRBD2 once TRBV4-1 CASSHLPGTSFPWAGELFF TGCGCCAGCAGCCATCTCCCCGGGACTAGCTTTCCCTGGGCCGGGGAGCTGTTTTTT
TRBJ1-1 13 - - TRBV6-1 CASSGRRWGEAFF TGTGCCAGCAGTGGCAGGAGATGGGGTGAAGCTTTCTTT
TRBJ2-7 11 - few TRBV7-6 CASSTQGGQYF TGTGCCAGCAGCACCCAGGGGGGCCAGTACTTC
TRBJ1-1 13 - - TRBV30 CAWKVAGNTEAFF TGTGCCTGGAAGGTGGCGGGGAACACTGAAGCTTTCTTT
TRBJ1-2 13 TRBD1 - TRBV7-3 CASSLDRGSGYTF TGTGCCAGCAGCTTAGACAGGGGAAGTGGCTACACCTTC
TRBJ2-3 12 - once TRBV19 CASSHRADTQYF TGTGCCAGTAGTCACAGGGCAGATACGCAGTATTTT
TRBJ1-4 16 - - TRBV4-2 CASSQEIPRGNEKLFF TGTGCCAGCAGCCAAGAAATTCCGCGGGGTAATGAAAAACTGTTTTTT
TRBJ1-6 17 - - TRBV12-2 CASRSPGQGKRGSPLHF TGTGCAAGTCGCTCCCCGGGACAGGGGAAGAGGGGGTCACCCCTCCACTTT
TRBJ2-2 17 TRBD1 once TRBV19 CASSIDRDRVVTGELFF TGTGCCAGTAGTATCGACCGGGACAGGGTAGTGACCGGGGAGCTGTTTTTT
TRBJ2-4 14 - - TRBV14 CASSQAGSKNIQYF TGTGCCAGCAGCCAAGCGGGGTCCAAAAACATTCAGTACTTC
TRBJ1-2 13 TRBD1 - TRBV11-2 CASSTGTGIGYTF TGTGCCAGCAGCACGGGGACAGGGATTGGCTACACCTTC
TRBJ2-2 19 TRBD2 - TRBV4-2 CASSPANLRLAGTTGELFF TGTGCCAGCAGCCCAGCGAACCTTCGACTAGCGGGGACTACCGGGGAGCTGTTTTTT
TRBJ1-5 15 TRBD1 few TRBV7-6 CASSLTGLSNQPQHF TGTGCCAGCAGCTTGACAGGGTTGAGCAATCAGCCCCAGCATTTT
TRBJ2-7 11 - - TRBV10-3 CASEDGGEQYF TGTGCCAGCGAAGACGGCGGTGAGCAGTACTTC
TRBJ2-7 15 TRBD1 - TRBV2 CASSEARTGYHEQYF TGTGCCAGCAGTGAAGCCCGGACAGGGTACCACGAGCAGTACTTC
TRBJ1-1 13 - - TRBV2 CASSEKGNTEAFF TGTGCCAGCAGTGAAAAGGGTAACACTGAAGCTTTCTTT
TRBJ1-2 14 TRBD1 - TRBV6-5 CASSYLDRGGGYTF TGTGCCAGCAGTTATTTGGACAGGGGAGGTGGCTACACCTTC
TRBJ1-6 15 - - TRBV4-2 CASSQGGGLNSPLHF TGTGCCAGCAGCCAAGGGGGGGGGCTTAATTCACCCCTCCACTTT
TRBJ2-7 12 - - TRBV27 CASRGRPYEQYF TGTGCCAGCAGGGGGCGTCCCTACGAGCAGTACTTC
TRBJ2-7 12 - few TRBV6-1 CASRPGNYEQYF TGTGCCAGCAGACCAGGGAACTACGAGCAGTACTTC
TRBJ1-2 14 - few TRBV5-4 CASRTGGGSYGYTF TGTGCCAGCAGAACCGGGGGAGGGAGCTATGGCTACACCTTC
TRBJ2-2 17 - - TRBV5-1 CASSLITGETNTGELFF TGCGCCAGCAGCTTGATCACAGGAGAAACGAACACCGGGGAGCTGTTTTTT
TRBJ2-5 14 - - TRBV5-1 CASSLAGAGETQYF TGCGCCAGCAGCTTGGCAGGGGCGGGGGAGACCCAGTACTTC
TRBJ1-2 14 TRBD1 - TRBV4-1 CASSPADRDGGYTF TGCGCCAGCAGCCCGGCCGACAGGGACGGCGGCTACACCTTC
TRBJ2-6 13 - - TRBV6-5 CASRYSGANVLTF TGTGCCAGCAGGTACTCTGGGGCCAACGTCCTGACTTTC
TRBJ2-3 16 - - TRBV12-1 CASSLGAAGVPDTQYF TGTGCCAGCAGCCTGGGGGCGGCGGGAGTCCCAGATACGCAGTATTTT
TRBJ2-5 13 - once TRBV5-1 CASSSGGKETQYF TGCGCCAGCAGCTCAGGAGGGAAAGAGACCCAGTACTTC
TRBJ1-4 15 - - TRBV4-1 CASSQDKGRVEKLFF TGCGCCAGCAGCCAAGATAAGGGGAGGGTTGAAAAACTGTTTTTT
TRBJ2-3 14 - few TRBV2 CASSPGSSTDTQYF TGTGCCAGCAGTCCGGGGTCTAGCACAGATACGCAGTATTTT
TRBJ1-6 14 - - TRBV27 CASRDGPYNSPLHF TGTGCCAGCAGGGACGGACCCTATAATTCACCCCTCCACTTT
TRBJ2-5 17 TRBD2 - TRBV4-1 CASSLGLAGGQVETQYF TGCGCCAGCAGCCTCGGACTAGCGGGAGGGCAGGTGGAGACCCAGTACTTC
TRBJ2-7 16 TRBD1 - TRBV7-6 CASSSLSGTGSYEQYF TGTGCCAGCAGCTCCCTTTCCGGGACAGGGTCCTACGAGCAGTACTTC
TRBJ1-2 14 - - TRBV5-1 CASSLAGTSHGYTF TGCGCCAGCAGCTTGGCCGGGACATCTCATGGCTACACCTTC
TRBJ2-7 14 - - TRBV18 CASSPAAGSYEQYF TGTGCCAGCTCACCGGCCGCGGGCTCCTACGAGCAGTACTTC
TRBJ1-1 14 TRBD1 - TRBV6-5 CASRYRTGVTEAFF TGTGCCAGCAGATACCGGACAGGGGTTACTGAAGCTTTCTTT
TRBJ2-5 16 TRBD1 - TRBV25-1 CASSEFGQGGKETQYF TGTGCCAGCAGTGAGTTTGGACAGGGGGGGAAGGAGACCCAGTACTTC
TRBJ2-1 11 - - TRBV5-1 CASSQDTEQFF TGCGCCAGCAGCCAGGACACTGAGCAGTTCTTC
TRBJ1-2 14 - - TRBV7-9 CASSLDGPNYGYTF TGTGCCAGCAGCTTGGACGGCCCTAACTATGGCTACACCTTC
TRBJ2-1 15 TRBD2 - TRBV2 CASSDTTSGSNEQFF TGTGCCAGCAGTGATACCACTAGCGGGAGCAATGAGCAGTTCTTC
TRBJ2-1 14 - - TRBV5-1 CASSLGWDSNEQFF TGCGCCAGCAGCTTGGGCTGGGATTCCAATGAGCAGTTCTTC
TRBJ1-5 16 TRBD1 - TRBV19 CASSIYGTGGHQPQHF TGTGCCAGTAGTATCTACGGGACAGGGGGCCATCAGCCCCAGCATTTT
TRBJ1-2 13 - - TRBV25-1 CASSGAGVYGYTF TGTGCCAGCAGTGGCGCAGGGGTCTATGGCTACACCTTC
TRBJ2-2 16 - - TRBV18 CASSPGLAANTGELFF TGTGCCAGCTCACCCGGACTTGCCGCGAACACCGGGGAGCTGTTTTTT
TRBJ2-1 16 - - TRBV11-2 CASSPGRAAGANEQFF TGTGCCAGCAGCCCAGGTCGGGCGGCAGGGGCCAATGAGCAGTTCTTC
TRBJ2-2 17 - - TRBV21-1 CASSPQPRTGGTGELFF TGTGCCAGCAGCCCCCAACCACGGACAGGGGGCACCGGGGAGCTGTTTTTT
TRBJ2-1 10 - - TRBV20-1 CSASGIQQFF TGCAGTGCTAGCGGGATCCAGCAGTTCTTC
TRBJ2-1 15 TRBD1 - TRBV27 CASTSGQGFPNEQFF TGTGCCAGCACCTCGGGACAGGGGTTCCCTAATGAGCAGTTCTTC
TRBJ1-2 15 TRBD1 few TRBV7-8 CASSLADRGGEGYTF TGTGCCAGCAGCTTAGCGGACAGGGGAGGAGAAGGCTACACCTTC
TRBJ1-5 15 TRBD1 - TRBV16 CASSPGTGTNQPQHF TGTGCCAGTTCCCCCGGGACAGGGACCAATCAGCCCCAGCATTTT
TRBJ2-1 16 - - TRBV7-8 CASSSGRRSSYNEQFF TGTGCCAGCAGCTCCGGGCGGCGGTCCTCCTACAATGAGCAGTTCTTC
TRBJ2-5 13 - - TRBV7-8 CASSPPGRETQYF TGTGCCAGCAGCCCCCCGGGTCGAGAGACCCAGTACTTC
TRBJ1-4 14 TRBD1 - TRBV5-1 CASTDGTGGEKLFF TGCGCCAGTACCGATGGGACAGGAGGCGAAAAACTGTTTTTT
TRBJ1-2 13 - - TRBV6-5 CASSYGGSYGYTF TGTGCCAGCAGTTACGGAGGCAGCTATGGCTACACCTTC
TRBJ2-5 19 TRBD2 - TRBV5-1 CASSSGRIAGGLGQETQYF TGCGCCAGCAGCTCGGGACGAATAGCGGGAGGTTTAGGACAAGAGACCCAGTACTTC
TRBJ1-2 18 TRBD1 - TRBV5-4 CASSLAFDRVIYRYGYTF TGTGCCAGCAGCTTGGCCTTCGACAGGGTCATCTACCGCTATGGCTACACCTTC